Here is one T cell receptor (beta chain) with its context. No antigen is known for it. The data belong to a study of Ad26.COV2.S vaccination and SARS-CoV-2 variants. The study's findings and limits: Vaccinated and placebo-treated recipients had similar non-spike TCR breadth.

V was trimmed by 0 bases and J by 14 bases, leaving 17 bases between them. From germline, CDR1 is MNHEY and CDR2 SMNVEV (reference sequence). The length of the CDR3 is 14 residues. Treatment of the sample: around 19 received Ad26.COV2.S at low or high dose, single or two shots; about 5 received placebo; per-sample allocation not given. Following the first vaccine or placebo injection, samples were taken on day 63. Libraries were prepared by immunoSEQ multiplex PCR; TCRdb keeps only in-frame clonotypes and omits some of them. The sample carries around 450,000 clones, roughly nine tenths recorded once.

The sample in question was peripheral blood, obtained in a trial of Ad26.COV2.S vaccine versus placebo. The receptor's source is a person aged 18-65 years who received the Ad26.COV2.S COVID-19 vaccine or a placebo. The chain carries TRBV27 and TRBJ2-1; D is uncertain. The CDR3 reads CASSLSSAFTVEFF. CDR3 in DNA: TGTGCCAGCAGTTTATCGAGCGCCTTTACAGTCGAGTTCTTC.